These T cell receptor beta chains were read from a single sample in a study of blood T cell repertoires in COVID-19. TCRdb's copy holds only in-frame clones and misses some; the assay was immunoSEQ multiplex PCR. The repertoire holds 150,000 to 200,000 clones, with just over 85% as singletons. The sequencing sample was made of peripheral blood. The receptors were sampled from a man aged 50 or older with active or convalescent COVID-19. Both conserved end residues are part of each CDR3.

TRBV11-2	TRBJ1-2	CASSSRPGGSDGYTF
TRBV5-6	TRBJ2-1	CASSLDAARVYNEQFF
TRBV10-3	TRBJ1-5	CAISGTKSNQPQHF
TRBV9	TRBJ2-7	CASSTRQGDEQYF
TRBV18	TRBJ1-1	CASSPLGGAEAFF
TRBV6-5	TRBJ1-2	CASSYRRGGYTF
TRBV7-2	TRBJ1-1	CASRQQPNTEAFF
TRBV11-2	TRBJ2-7	CASSPGGYEQYF
TRBV5-4	TRBJ1-2	CASSGQGSDGYTF
TRBV29-1	TRBJ2-7	CSVGEGYEQYF
TRBV27	TRBJ1-5	CASSRPGTDSNQPQHF
TRBV3-1/TRBV3-2	TRBJ2-1	CASSPDGSSYNEQFF
TRBV6-5	TRBJ1-6	CASSTDRGNNSPLHF
TRBV4-1	TRBJ1-5	CASSQDGAADQPQHF
TRBV27	TRBJ1-2	CASSSVGGYGYTF
TRBV19	TRBJ1-3	CASSRGESGNTIYF
TRBV9	TRBJ2-2	CASSPHGQGANTGELFF
TRBV6-5	TRBJ2-1	CASFSPGTGGNEQFF
TRBV7-2	TRBJ2-5	CASSIGAAGGPGETQYF
TRBV3-1/TRBV3-2	TRBJ1-4	CASSQEFRQGDVKLFF
TRBV3-1/TRBV3-2	TRBJ1-2	CASSHDWRYTF
TRBV5-1	TRBJ2-3	CASSLGDRHTDTQYF
TRBV11-2	TRBJ2-4	CASQGAGNIQYF
TRBV10-3	TRBJ1-5	CAISESLGINQPQHF
TRBV4-1	TRBJ2-2	CASSDRGNTGELFF
TRBV2	TRBJ1-1	CASRVQGAVAFF
TRBV2	TRBJ1-5	CASSESQGPSVGQPQHF
TRBV4-1	TRBJ2-7	CASSQELGLPYF
TRBV28	TRBJ1-5	CASSLGGHSNQPQHF
TRBV6-1	TRBJ1-3	CASSPRGDRNTIYF
TRBV13	TRBJ2-4	CASSQETTLAKNIQYF
TRBV7-6	TRBJ2-2	CASSQYSGGDTGELFF
TRBV9	TRBJ2-1	CASSRTSGSTYNEQFF
TRBV10-3	TRBJ2-7	CAITPGQSYEQYF
TRBV29-1	TRBJ1-1	CSVEALGRGTEAFF
TRBV4-3	TRBJ2-2	CASSQTSGAHGELFF
TRBV7-6	TRBJ2-2	CASSLRNSGGGTGELFF
TRBV27	TRBJ2-2	CASSPSIAGVGTGELFF
TRBV7-3	TRBJ2-5	CASSPAGTAGETQYF
TRBV6-1	TRBJ1-6	CASRSLTGGNSPLHF
TRBV6-1	TRBJ2-3	CASSVPRQPFTDTQYF
TRBV7-2	TRBJ1-3	CASSLARSGNTIYF
TRBV15	TRBJ1-2	CATSRAQGSNYGYTF
TRBV5-6	TRBJ2-7	CASSLPSVYEQYF
TRBV20-1	TRBJ1-1	CSASLPSGVNTEAFF
TRBV24-1	TRBJ2-3	CATSDTGGGPDTQYF
TRBV7-9	TRBJ1-1	CASSSDRVNTEAFF
TRBV5-5	TRBJ1-1	CASSPQGGNTEAFF
TRBV29-1	TRBJ1-3	CSVGLPPSGNTIYF
TRBV3-1/TRBV3-2	TRBJ2-3	CASSQGLAGVTDTQYF